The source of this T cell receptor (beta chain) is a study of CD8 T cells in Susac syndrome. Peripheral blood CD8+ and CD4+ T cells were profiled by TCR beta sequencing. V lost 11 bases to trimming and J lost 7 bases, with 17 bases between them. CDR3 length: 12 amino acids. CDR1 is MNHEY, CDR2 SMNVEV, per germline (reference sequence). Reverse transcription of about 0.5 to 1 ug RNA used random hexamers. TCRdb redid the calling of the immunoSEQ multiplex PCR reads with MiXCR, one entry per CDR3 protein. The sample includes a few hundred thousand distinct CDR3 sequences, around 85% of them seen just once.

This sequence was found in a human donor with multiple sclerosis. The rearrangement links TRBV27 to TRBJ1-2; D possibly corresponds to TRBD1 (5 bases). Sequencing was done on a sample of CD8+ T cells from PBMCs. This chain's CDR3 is CAALGGAGGYTF. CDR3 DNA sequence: TGTGCCGCCTTGGGAGGGGCTGGTGGCTACACCTTC.